The T cell receptor beta chain under discussion was sequenced for a study of cytomegalovirus exposure and HLA in healthy donors. On the study more broadly: Earlier findings included about 120 million unique TCR beta sequences obtained from 180 million or so T cells.

Of note for this clone: No antigen is known for it.

Overall study results and limits: TCR beta V segments were, for the most part, productive about 87% or about 30% of the time in an earlier analysis. As immune exposure information, only CMV serostatus was available.

Trimming took 1 base from V and 4 from J, leaving 17 bases between them. This CDR3 comprises 15 residues. Germline assignment: CDR1 GTSNPN and CDR2 SVGIG (reference sequence). 60 Vbeta and 13 Jbeta primers were used in PCR. Data came from immunoSEQ multiplex PCR; TCRdb stores just in-frame clones and leaves some out. Among approximately 160,000 clones listed, 75% to 90% were seen once. The sequence was collected from a girl aged 2-10 years in good health and CMV-seropositive. The sequencing input was PBMCs. The chain uses TRBV30 and TRBJ2-7; the D gene is possibly TRBD2 (5 bases). The CDR3 here is CAWSEGTDYDYEQYF. CDR3 sequence (DNA): TGTGCCTGGAGTGAAGGTACTGACTACGATTACGAGCAGTACTTC.